Each of the 24 T cell receptor beta chains below was sequenced from the same sample in a study of shared clonotypes between healthy human individuals. Assay used: immunoSEQ multiplex PCR; TCRdb lists only in-frame clones, some missing. The sample shows approximately 440,000 clones, roughly three quarters of them seen only once. Material for sequencing was PBMCs. The source is a woman in her thirties or forties in good health. Some clones in this sample may be carry-over from other donors' samples.

This clone was detected only a few times. The rearrangement uses TRBV7-9 and TRBJ2-2; TRBD1 is a possible D gene (6 bases). V was trimmed by 5 bases and J by 6 bases, leaving 10 bases between them. The CDR3 covers 13 residues. CDR1 and CDR2 from the germline V gene are SEHNR and FQNEAQ (reference sequence). CDR3 sequence: CASSPGASGELFF. CDR3 nucleotides: TGTGCCAGCAGCCCAGGGGCTTCCGGGGAGCTGTTTTTT.

A single count supports this clone. This sequence joins TRBV19 and TRBJ2-7, with 7 bases matching TRBD1. The germline V gene encodes CDR1 LNHDA and CDR2 SQIVND (reference sequence). There are 15 residues in the CDR3. V lost 3 bases and J lost 7; bases outside the gene matches: 12. The CDR3 sequence: CASSIGAGGPSEQYF. The CDR3 nucleotides read TGTGCCAGTAGTATTGGGGCAGGGGGACCCAGTGAGCAGTACTTC.

In the case of this clone: A junction end diverges from the germline sequence, so it may reflect a read error. The chain combines TRBV28 with TRBJ2-7; tentative D call: TRBD1 (6 bases). The germline V gene encodes CDR1 MDHEN and CDR2 SYDVKM. The CDR3 length is 12 residues. Here the CDR3 reads CASSNQGLGPNF. In nucleotides, the CDR3 is TGTGCCAGCAGTAACCAGGGGTTGGGGCCAAACTTC.

This chain connects TRBV2 to TRBJ1-5; D possibly corresponds to TRBD1 (5 bases). Germline loops: CDR1 SNHLY, CDR2 FYNNEI. The CDR3 extends over 14 amino acids. Trimming shortened V by 4 bases and J by 2 bases, and 9 bases separated the two germline ends. CDR3 sequence reads: CASSAGAGNQPQHF. For the CDR3, the DNA is TGTGCCAGCAGTGCCGGGGCAGGCAATCAGCCCCAGCATTTT.

There are a few counts of this clone. This sequence joins TRBV6-1 and TRBJ2-7; TRBD2 matches at 7 bases. V trimming: 6 bases; J trimming: 4 bases; junction bases outside the gene matches: 9. Per germline, CDR1 MNHNS and CDR2 SASEGT. This CDR3 is built from 14 residues. CDR3 DNA: TGTGCCAGCAGCTTTGAGCGGGGCGGGTACGAGCAGTACTTC. As protein: CASSFERGGYEQYF.

V and J are TRBV27 and TRBJ1-2; D is uncertain. Germline loops: CDR1 MNHEY, CDR2 SMNVEV (reference sequence). The CDR3 spans 15 residues. V dropped 3 bases and J dropped 4 bases, with 15 bases sitting between them. The CDR3 loop is CASSFAGSRSYGYTF. CDR3 DNA sequence: TGTGCCAGCAGTTTCGCGGGGAGTCGATCCTATGGCTACACCTTC.

This clone was counted only a few times. The chain carries TRBV28 and TRBJ1-1; a weak D match, TRBD1 (5 bases). V was clipped by 10 bases and J by 7 bases, with 13 bases between them. The germline CDR1 and CDR2 sequences are MDHEN and SYDVKM. The CDR3 length is 11 residues. In nucleotides, the CDR3 is TGTGCCATCTGGGGCGCAAGTGAAGCTTTCTTT. It translates to CAIWGASEAFF.

This clone has at least ten counts. The V call is TRBV18, the J call TRBJ1-1; D unresolved. CDR3 length equals 12 residues. V shed 2 bases and J shed 4 bases, with 5 bases lying between them. Germline V gene lookup returns CDR1 KGHSH and CDR2 LQKENI. CDR3 nucleotide sequence: TGTGCCAGCTCACCAGACATCACTGAAGCTTTCTTT. This translates into CASSPDITEAFF.

The chain is built from TRBV6-5 and TRBJ2-2; D remains ambiguous. The CDR3 loop spans 12 amino acids. Per the germline V gene, CDR1 is MNHEY and CDR2 is SVGAGI. Between the trimmed V and J ends, which lost 11 bases and 2 bases, there was a span of 9 bases. CDR3 DNA sequence: TGTGCCTCGTCTCATAACACCGGGGAGCTGTTTTTT. Translated: CASSHNTGELFF.

This chain links TRBV19 with TRBJ2-7; possible D gene TRBD1, 6 bases. Deletions cut 0 bases from V and 0 bases from J, with 12 bases between. Germline CDR1 LNHDA, CDR2 SQIVND (reference sequence). The CDR3 length is 16 residues. The CDR3 sequence is CASSIDGGSSSYEQYF. In nucleotides, the CDR3 is TGTGCCAGTAGTATAGATGGGGGCTCGAGCTCCTACGAGCAGTACTTC.

Worth noting for this clone: Other DNA sequences in this specimen translate into the identical CDR3. This sequence joins TRBV5-4 and TRBJ1-2; D gene unclear. Trimming removed 0 bases from V and 2 bases from J, with 5 bases in between. Germline CDR1 reads SGHNT; CDR2 reads YYREEE (reference sequence). This CDR3 spans 13 amino acids. The CDR3 nucleotides are TGTGCCAGCAGCTTGGAACCCAACTATGGCTACACCTTC. Translation gives CASSLEPNYGYTF.

This clone was counted only a few times. Since a far larger clone is one base different, this is likely a read error. The chain employs TRBV30 and TRBJ1-2; no firm D call. The germline CDR1 and CDR2 sequences are GTSNPN and SVGIG (reference sequence). This CDR3 is 13 amino acids long. The V gene lost 2 bases and the J gene lost 7 bases, with 14 bases spanning the gap. The CDR3 reads CAWSPGLSCGYTF. CDR3 coding DNA: TGTGCCTGGAGTCCTGGCTTAAGCTGTGGCTACACCTTC.

The V call is TRBV30, the J call TRBJ2-7, with D tentatively TRBD1 or TRBD2 (5 bases each). There are 15 residues in the CDR3. The V end was cut by 0 bases, the J end by 3 bases, with 15 bases between. Germline V gene lookup returns CDR1 GTSNPN and CDR2 SVGIG (reference sequence). CDR3 bases: TGTGCCTGGAGTGTACCGGCCGGGGCTATCTACGAGCAGTACTTC. Translated: CAWSVPAGAIYEQYF.

A word on this clone: It may be a read error: a sequence one base away is much more abundant. V and J are TRBV5-1 and TRBJ1-1; a possible D gene is TRBD1 (6 bases). This CDR3 contains 15 residues. The V gene's germline CDR1 is SGHRS and CDR2 YFSETQ. Deletions cut 0 bases from V and 3 bases from J, with 12 bases between. The CDR3 nucleotides read TGCGCCAGCAGCTTGGATTCAGGGGTGGACACTGAAGCTTTCTTT. Its protein product is CASSLDSGVDTEAFF.

J is TRBJ2-1 and V is TRBV5-4; possibly TRBD1 for D (5 bases). Per germline, CDR1 SGHNT and CDR2 YYREEE (reference sequence). V was cut by 3 bases and J by 11 bases, with 21 bases left in between. The CDR3 length is 15 residues. CDR3 region: CASSSTTGPRVKQFF. The CDR3 nucleotides read TGTGCCAGCAGCTCAACTACAGGCCCGCGTGTTAAGCAGTTCTTC.

This clone came up a few times. The rearrangement uses TRBV18 and TRBJ2-4; D unclear. The CDR3 runs 16 residues. CDR1 and CDR2 (germline): KGHSH, LQKENI. V lost 3 bases and J lost 9, with 21 bases in between. CDR3 sequence reads: CASSPPNLRPASIQYF. The CDR3 nucleotides read TGTGCCAGCTCACCGCCCAATTTACGACCGGCCAGCATTCAGTACTTC.

With respect to this clone: A read error is likely here: a far larger clone is one base away. The same CDR3 arises from other DNA sequences in this sample as well. J is TRBJ2-6 and V is TRBV25-1; 8 positions match TRBD1. The germline CDR1 and CDR2 sequences are MGHDK and SYGVNS. The CDR3 is 16 residues long. The CDR3 bases are TGTGCCACCTCCCCGCAGGGGGCGGATGGGGCCAACGTCCTAACTTTC. Protein sequence: CATSPQGADGANVLTF.

V is TRBV28 and J is TRBJ2-1; possibly TRBD1 or TRBD2 for D (5 bases each). Trimming took 2 bases from V and 9 from J, leaving 14 bases between them. The CDR3 spans 14 residues. The germline CDR1 and CDR2 sequences are MDHEN and SYDVKM. The CDR3, as DNA: TGTGCCAGCAGTTTAAGCGGACACCGGAGTGAGCAGTTCTTC. This sequence encodes CASSLSGHRSEQFF.

This clone has more than one count but fewer than ten. This chain links TRBV30 with TRBJ1-4; tentatively, D is TRBD1 (5 bases). Trimming shortened V by 3 bases and J by 4 bases, and 15 bases separated the two germline ends. This CDR3 has 15 residues. CDR1 is GTSNPN and CDR2 is SVGIG in the germline V gene (reference sequence). The CDR3 DNA reads as TGTGCCTGGAGGAACTTACAGGAGAGTAATGAAAAACTGTTTTTT. Its protein is CAWRNLQESNEKLFF.

About this clone itself: A read error is the likely source, as a far larger clone sits one nucleotide away. V usage is TRBV30 and J usage is TRBJ2-5; 8 nucleotides match TRBD1. Unmatched junction bases numbered 13, after V lost 2 bases and J lost 11 bases. This CDR3 is built from 14 residues. Per germline, CDR1 GTSNPN and CDR2 SVGIG (reference sequence). CDR3 coding DNA: TGTGCCTGGAGTATAGGGGCAGGGGGCGTGGGGCAGTACTTC. This encodes CAWSIGAGGVGQYF.

This clone was recorded only once. The CDR3 loop reads CASSQVGPGQVEKLFF. The CDR3, as DNA: TGCGCCAGCAGCCAAGTGGGCCCGGGACAGGTTGAAAAACTGTTTTTT. The V gene is TRBV4-1, the J gene TRBJ1-4; TRBD1 aligns across 8 bases. Trimming removed 1 base from V and 7 bases from J; junction bases left unmatched: 8. Per the germline V gene, CDR1 is MGHRA and CDR2 is YSYEKL. The CDR3 is 16 amino acids.

Remarks on this clone: This may be a read error: a much more frequent sequence differs by one nucleotide. J is TRBJ1-1 and V is TRBV25-1; 7 bases line up with TRBD1. CDR1 and CDR2 from the germline V gene are MGHDK and SYGVNS. The CDR3 is 14 residues long. As DNA, the CDR3 is TGTGCCAGCAGGAGTGACAGGGCTGATCCTGAAGCTTCCTTT. Translation: CASRSDRADPEASF.

This chain connects TRBV7-2 to TRBJ1-1; 7 bases line up with TRBD1. The V gene's germline CDR1 is SGHTA and CDR2 FQGNSA. There are 17 residues in the CDR3. The trim removed 4 bases at V and 1 base at J, leaving 12 bases unmatched. CDR3 nucleotides: TGTGCCAGCAGCTCCCGCTCAGGGGGGAGAGGGAACACTGAAGCTTTCTTT. Its translation is CASSSRSGGRGNTEAFF.

V and J are TRBV2 and TRBJ2-3; no reliable D call. Germline assignment: CDR1 SNHLY and CDR2 FYNNEI. V was clipped by 3 bases and J by 2 bases, with 6 bases between them. The CDR3 is 13 residues long. CDR3 DNA: TGTGCCAGCAGTGAGGAGACCACAGATACGCAGTATTTT. This sequence encodes CASSEETTDTQYF.